Listed below are T cell receptor beta chains from one sample, sequenced in a study of T-cell reconstitution after alpha-beta-depleted transplantation in children. TCRdb passed the PCR reads through MiXCR, listing each CDR3 protein once. This table has some 550,000 distinct CDR3 sequences, 23% appearing once. The specimen was PBMCs, mostly from graft donor cells, collected 360 days after TCRalphabeta/CD19-depleted stem cell transplant. The source is a boy in the first two years of life who had a stem cell transplant for acute myeloid leukemia, so the T cells may come from the graft donor. CDR3s include the opening cysteine and the closing phenylalanine or tryptophan. Each record gives: V gene, D gene, clone size, J gene, CDR3 protein, CDR3 DNA. A D gene is named only where the DNA matches it firmly. Clone size appears in some rows only: once, few, many, or a class for an expanded clone.

v_call: TRBV5-6; d_call: -; clone_size: -; j_call: TRBJ2-5; cdr3_aa: CASSGQPGSGTQYF; cdr3_nt: TGTGCCAGCAGCGGACAGCCGGGGAGCGGGACCCAGTACTTC
v_call: TRBV4-2; d_call: -; clone_size: many; j_call: TRBJ2-7; cdr3_aa: CASSQDRHGTYEQYF; cdr3_nt: TGTGCCAGCAGCCAAGATCGACACGGAACCTACGAGCAGTACTTC
v_call: TRBV3-1; d_call: -; clone_size: many; j_call: TRBJ2-4; cdr3_aa: CASSQDPRFLAKNIQYF; cdr3_nt: TGTGCCAGCAGCCAAGATCCACGGTTCCTAGCCAAAAACATTCAGTACTTC
v_call: TRBV19; d_call: TRBD2; clone_size: -; j_call: TRBJ2-1; cdr3_aa: CASRGGGAVAHEQFF; cdr3_nt: TGTGCCAGTAGGGGCGGGGGGGCGGTAGCGCATGAGCAGTTCTTC
v_call: TRBV29-1; d_call: -; clone_size: many; j_call: TRBJ2-3; cdr3_aa: CSVEGDTQYF; cdr3_nt: TGCAGCGTTGAAGGAGATACGCAGTATTTT
v_call: TRBV9; d_call: -; clone_size: many; j_call: TRBJ2-1; cdr3_aa: CASSVAKGWEQFF; cdr3_nt: TGTGCCAGCAGCGTAGCAAAGGGATGGGAGCAGTTCTTC
v_call: TRBV5-1; d_call: -; clone_size: many; j_call: TRBJ2-5; cdr3_aa: CASSLVGGEETQYF; cdr3_nt: TGCGCCAGCAGCCTTGTCGGCGGGGAAGAGACCCAGTACTTC
v_call: TRBV28; d_call: -; clone_size: few; j_call: TRBJ2-1; cdr3_aa: CASSLGSGHNEQFF; cdr3_nt: TGTGCCAGCAGTTTGGGGTCGGGCCACAATGAGCAGTTCTTC
v_call: TRBV7-2; d_call: TRBD1; clone_size: -; j_call: TRBJ1-5; cdr3_aa: CASSLDRGRNQPQHF; cdr3_nt: TGTGCCAGCAGCCTCGACAGGGGGCGGAATCAGCCCCAGCATTTT
v_call: TRBV20-1; d_call: -; clone_size: -; j_call: TRBJ1-5; cdr3_aa: CSAMRIYSNQPQHF; cdr3_nt: TGCAGTGCCATGCGGATTTATAGCAATCAGCCCCAGCATTTT
v_call: TRBV15; d_call: -; clone_size: many; j_call: TRBJ1-2; cdr3_aa: CATSRSWSRDYGYTF; cdr3_nt: TGTGCCACCAGCAGGTCGTGGAGCCGAGACTATGGCTACACCTTC
v_call: TRBV12-3/TRBV12-4; d_call: -; clone_size: many; j_call: TRBJ2-3; cdr3_aa: CASIRGSVDTQYF; cdr3_nt: TGTGCCAGCATTCGCGGGTCGGTAGATACGCAGTATTTT
v_call: TRBV5-1; d_call: -; clone_size: -; j_call: TRBJ2-1; cdr3_aa: CASSLESSLYNEQFF; cdr3_nt: TGCGCCAGCAGCTTGGAGAGCTCCCTTTACAATGAGCAGTTCTTC
v_call: TRBV7-2; d_call: TRBD1; clone_size: once; j_call: TRBJ1-1; cdr3_aa: CASSGDSLNTEAFF; cdr3_nt: TGTGCCAGCAGCGGGGACAGTCTGAACACTGAAGCTTTCTTT
v_call: TRBV7-2; d_call: TRBD2; clone_size: -; j_call: TRBJ2-1; cdr3_aa: CASSGGGAGYNEQFF; cdr3_nt: TGTGCCAGCAGCGGCGGGGGGGCGGGTTACAATGAGCAGTTCTTC
v_call: TRBV12-3/TRBV12-4; d_call: -; clone_size: few; j_call: TRBJ2-7; cdr3_aa: CASSRMGSVGSYEQYF; cdr3_nt: TGTGCCAGCAGCCGGATGGGGTCTGTAGGGTCCTACGAGCAGTACTTC
v_call: TRBV27; d_call: -; clone_size: -; j_call: TRBJ1-5; cdr3_aa: CASSLFSLHNQPQHF; cdr3_nt: TGTGCCAGCAGTTTATTCAGCCTTCACAATCAGCCCCAGCATTTT
v_call: TRBV20-1; d_call: -; clone_size: many; j_call: TRBJ1-1; cdr3_aa: CSARDQGTEAFF; cdr3_nt: TGCAGTGCTAGAGATCAAGGAACTGAAGCTTTCTTT